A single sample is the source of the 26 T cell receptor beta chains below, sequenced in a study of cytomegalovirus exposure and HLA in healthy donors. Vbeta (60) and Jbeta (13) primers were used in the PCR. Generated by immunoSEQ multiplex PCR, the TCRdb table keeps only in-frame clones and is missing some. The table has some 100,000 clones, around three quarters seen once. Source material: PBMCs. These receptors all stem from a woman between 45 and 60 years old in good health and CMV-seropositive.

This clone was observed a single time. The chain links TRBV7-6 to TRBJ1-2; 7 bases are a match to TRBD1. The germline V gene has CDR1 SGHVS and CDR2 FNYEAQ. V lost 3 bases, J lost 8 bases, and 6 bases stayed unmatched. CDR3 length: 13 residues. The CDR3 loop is CASSFGQGDGYTF. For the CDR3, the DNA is TGTGCCAGCAGCTTTGGGCAGGGGGACGGCTACACCTTC.

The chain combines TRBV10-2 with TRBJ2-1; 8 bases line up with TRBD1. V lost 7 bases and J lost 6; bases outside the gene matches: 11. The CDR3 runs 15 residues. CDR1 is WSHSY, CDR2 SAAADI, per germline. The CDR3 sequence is CASIKGQGSLNEQFF. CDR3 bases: TGCGCCAGCATTAAAGGACAGGGCAGTCTCAATGAGCAGTTCTTC.

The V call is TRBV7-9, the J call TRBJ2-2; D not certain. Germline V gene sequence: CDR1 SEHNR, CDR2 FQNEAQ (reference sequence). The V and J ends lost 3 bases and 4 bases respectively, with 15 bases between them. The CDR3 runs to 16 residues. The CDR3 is CASSFDSLTPTGELFF. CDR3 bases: TGTGCCAGCAGCTTCGACTCTCTGACCCCCACCGGGGAGCTGTTTTTT.

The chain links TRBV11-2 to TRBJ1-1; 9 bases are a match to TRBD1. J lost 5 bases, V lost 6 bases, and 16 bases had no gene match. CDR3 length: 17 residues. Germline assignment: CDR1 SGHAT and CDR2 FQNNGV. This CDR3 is CASSRTGTGRFRTEAFF. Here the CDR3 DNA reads TGTGCCAGCAGTCGCACAGGGACAGGGCGTTTTCGAACTGAAGCTTTCTTT.

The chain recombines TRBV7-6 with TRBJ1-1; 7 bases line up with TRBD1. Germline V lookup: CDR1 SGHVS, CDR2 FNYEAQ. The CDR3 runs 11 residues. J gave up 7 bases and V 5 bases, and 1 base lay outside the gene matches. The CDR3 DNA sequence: TGTGCCAGCAGCCGGGACAGTGAAGCTTTCTTT. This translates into CASSRDSEAFF.

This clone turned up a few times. CDR3 DNA sequence: TGTGCCAGCAGTCCCGGGGGACCCGGGAGAATCTTCTCCAATGAGCAGTTCTTC. Its protein is CASSPGGPGRIFSNEQFF. The rearrangement uses TRBV11-3 and TRBJ2-1, with D perhaps matching TRBD2 (6 bases). Trimming shortened V by 6 bases and J by 6 bases, and 27 bases separated the two germline ends. The CDR3 consists of 18 residues. The germline gives CDR1 SGHNT, CDR2 YENEEA.

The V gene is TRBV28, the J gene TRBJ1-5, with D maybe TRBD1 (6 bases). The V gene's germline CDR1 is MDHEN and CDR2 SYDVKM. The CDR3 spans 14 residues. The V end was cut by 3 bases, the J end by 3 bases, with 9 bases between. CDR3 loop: CASSLGAFNQPQHF. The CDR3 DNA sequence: TGTGCCAGCAGTTTGGGGGCCTTCAATCAGCCCCAGCATTTT.

CDR3 region: CASSQDKELLSQYF. CDR3 DNA sequence: TGCGCCAGCAGCCAAGATAAGGAGTTGCTTTCGCAGTATTTT. The chain joins TRBV4-1 to TRBJ2-3; D ambiguous. The ends were cut back, 0 bases at V and 10 bases at J, with 14 bases in the middle. The germline gives CDR1 MGHRA, CDR2 YSYEKL. This CDR3 comprises 14 residues.

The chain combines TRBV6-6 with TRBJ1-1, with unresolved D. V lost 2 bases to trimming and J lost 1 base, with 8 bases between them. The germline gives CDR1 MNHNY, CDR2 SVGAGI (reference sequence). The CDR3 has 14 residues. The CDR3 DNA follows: TGTGCCAGCAGTTACGGCCCAGGGAACACTGAAGCTTTCTTT. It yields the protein CASSYGPGNTEAFF.

The CDR3 DNA sequence: TGTGCCAGCAGCGCAGGGGCTTCTAGCACAGATACGCAGTATTTT. Translating it yields CASSAGASSTDTQYF. The chain combines TRBV6-1 with TRBJ2-3; possible D gene TRBD1, 6 bases. Germline-derived CDR1 and CDR2 are MNHNS and SASEGT. V was clipped by 6 bases and J by 0 bases, with 13 bases between them. The CDR3 spans 15 residues.

The CDR3 DNA sequence: TGCGCCAGCAGCCTGGGACTAGCGGAATACAATGAGCAGTTCTTC. Translation gives CASSLGLAEYNEQFF. The chain is built from TRBV4-1 and TRBJ2-1; 11 bases are shared with TRBD2. Trimming at V came to 4 bases and at J to 4 bases, leaving 3 bases not matched to a gene. The CDR3 extends over 15 amino acids. Germline CDR1 and CDR2: MGHRA and YSYEKL.

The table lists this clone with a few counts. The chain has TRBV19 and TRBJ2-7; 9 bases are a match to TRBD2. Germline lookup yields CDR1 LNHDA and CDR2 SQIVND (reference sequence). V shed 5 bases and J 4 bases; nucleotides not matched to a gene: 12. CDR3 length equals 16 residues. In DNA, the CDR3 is TGTGCCAGTAGTTCCCGAACCCGGACTAGCGTATACGAGCAGTACTTC. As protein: CASSSRTRTSVYEQYF. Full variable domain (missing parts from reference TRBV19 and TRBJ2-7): DGGITQSPKYLFRKEGQNVTLSCEQNLNHDAMYWYRQDPGQGLRLIYYSQIVNDFQKGDIAEGYSVSREKKESFPLTVTSAQKNPTAFYLCASSSRTRTSVYEQYFGPGTRLTVT.

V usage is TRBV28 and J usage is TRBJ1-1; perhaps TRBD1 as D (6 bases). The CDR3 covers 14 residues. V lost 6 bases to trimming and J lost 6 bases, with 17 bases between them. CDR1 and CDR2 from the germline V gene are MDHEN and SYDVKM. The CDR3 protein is CASRGHREGAEAFF. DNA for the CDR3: TGTGCCAGCAGGGGACACAGGGAAGGGGCTGAAGCTTTCTTT.

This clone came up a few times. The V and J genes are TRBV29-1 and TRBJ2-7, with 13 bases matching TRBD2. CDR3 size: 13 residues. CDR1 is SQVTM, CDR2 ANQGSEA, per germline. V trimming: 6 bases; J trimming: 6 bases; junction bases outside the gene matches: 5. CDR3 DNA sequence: TGCAGCGTGATCGGACTAGCGGGAGCCGAGCAGTACTTC. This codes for CSVIGLAGAEQYF.

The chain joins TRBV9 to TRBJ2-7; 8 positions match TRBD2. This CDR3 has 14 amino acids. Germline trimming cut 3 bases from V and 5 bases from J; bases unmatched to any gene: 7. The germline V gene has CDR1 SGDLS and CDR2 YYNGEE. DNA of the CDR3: TGTGCCAGCAGCGCGGGAGGGCCTCGGGACGAGCAGTACTTC. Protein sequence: CASSAGGPRDEQYF. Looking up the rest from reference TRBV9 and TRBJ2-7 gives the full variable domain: DSGVTQTPKHLITATGQRVTLRCSPRSGDLSVYWYQQSLDQGLQFLIQYYNGEERAKGNILERFSAQQFPDLHSELNLSSLELGDSALYFCASSAGGPRDEQYFGPGTRLTVT.

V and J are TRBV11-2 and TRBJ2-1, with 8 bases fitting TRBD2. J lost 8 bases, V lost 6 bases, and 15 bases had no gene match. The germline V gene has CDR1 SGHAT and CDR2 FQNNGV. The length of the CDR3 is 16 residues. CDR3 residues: CASRVAGTRGFYEQFF. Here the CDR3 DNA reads TGTGCCAGCAGAGTTGCCGGGACTAGGGGATTTTATGAGCAGTTCTTC.

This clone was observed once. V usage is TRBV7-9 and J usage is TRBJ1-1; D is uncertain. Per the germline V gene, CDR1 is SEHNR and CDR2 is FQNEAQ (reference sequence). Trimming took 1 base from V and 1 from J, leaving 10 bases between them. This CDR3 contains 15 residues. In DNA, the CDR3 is TGTGCCAGCAGCTTAGGATGGCAGAAGAACACTGAAGCTTTCTTT. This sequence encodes CASSLGWQKNTEAFF. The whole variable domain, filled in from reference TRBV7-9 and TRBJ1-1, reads DTGVSQNPRHKITKRGQNVTFRCDPISEHNRLYWYRQTLGQGPEFLTYFQNEAQLEKSRLLSDRFSAERPKGSFSTLEIQRTEQGDSAMYLCASSLGWQKNTEAFFGQGTRLTVV.

The CDR3 bases are TGTGCCAGTAGTTCCACAGACAGGGGGGTCTGGGAGACCCAGTACTTC. It specifies CASSSTDRGVWETQYF. This chain connects TRBV19 to TRBJ2-5; 9 bases are a match to TRBD1. In germline, CDR1 is LNHDA, CDR2 SQIVND (reference sequence). The CDR3 has 16 residues. Germline trimming cut 5 bases from V and 5 bases from J; bases unmatched to any gene: 12.

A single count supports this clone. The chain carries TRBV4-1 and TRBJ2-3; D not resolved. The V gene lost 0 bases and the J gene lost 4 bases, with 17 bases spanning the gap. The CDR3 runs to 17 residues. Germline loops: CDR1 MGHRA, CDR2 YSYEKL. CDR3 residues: CASSQDPVAYGSDTQYF. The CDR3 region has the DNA TGCGCCAGCAGCCAAGATCCCGTGGCCTACGGGTCAGATACGCAGTATTTT.

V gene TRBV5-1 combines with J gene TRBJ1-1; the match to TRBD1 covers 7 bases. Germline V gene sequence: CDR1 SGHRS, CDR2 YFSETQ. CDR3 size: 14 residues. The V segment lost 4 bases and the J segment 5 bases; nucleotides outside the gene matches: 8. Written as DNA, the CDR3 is TGCGCCAGCAGCCCCTCGACAGGGTGGACTGAAGCTTTCTTT. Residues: CASSPSTGWTEAFF. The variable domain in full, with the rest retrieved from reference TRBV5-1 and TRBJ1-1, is KAGVTQTPRYLIKTRGQQVTLSCSPISGHRSVSWYQQTPGQGLQFLFEYFSETQRNKGNFPGRFSGRQFSNSRSEMNVSTLELGDSALYLCASSPSTGWTEAFFGQGTRLTVV.

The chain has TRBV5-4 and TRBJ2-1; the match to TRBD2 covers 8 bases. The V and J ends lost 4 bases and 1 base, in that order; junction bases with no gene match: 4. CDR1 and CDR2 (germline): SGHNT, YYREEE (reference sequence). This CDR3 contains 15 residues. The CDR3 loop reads CASSGTSGSYNEQFF. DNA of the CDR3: TGTGCCAGCAGCGGCACTAGCGGATCCTACAATGAGCAGTTCTTC.

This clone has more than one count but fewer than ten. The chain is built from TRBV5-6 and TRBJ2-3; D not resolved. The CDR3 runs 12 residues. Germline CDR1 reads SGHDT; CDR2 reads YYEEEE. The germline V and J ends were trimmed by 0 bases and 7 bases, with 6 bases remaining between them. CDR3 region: CASSLDRYTQYF. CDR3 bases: TGTGCCAGCAGCTTGGATCGGTATACGCAGTATTTT.

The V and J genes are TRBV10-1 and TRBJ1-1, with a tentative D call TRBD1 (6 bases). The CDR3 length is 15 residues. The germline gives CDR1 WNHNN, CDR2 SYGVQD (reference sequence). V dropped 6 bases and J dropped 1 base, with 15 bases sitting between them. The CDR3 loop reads CASSDPGTPNTEAFF. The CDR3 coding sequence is TGCGCCAGCAGCGATCCTGGGACACCGAACACTGAAGCTTTCTTT.

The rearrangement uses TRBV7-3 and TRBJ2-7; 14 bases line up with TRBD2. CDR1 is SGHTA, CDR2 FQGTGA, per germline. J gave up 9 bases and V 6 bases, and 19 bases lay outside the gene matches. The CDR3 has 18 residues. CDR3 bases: TGTGCCAGCAGTACGGGACTAGCGGGAGACAATGCATTATTCGGGCAGTACTTC. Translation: CASSTGLAGDNALFGQYF.

As DNA, the CDR3 is TGCGCCAGCAGCCCCAAGTGGGGGGTGGAAGCTAACTATGGCTACACCTTC. This codes for CASSPKWGVEANYGYTF. The rearrangement joins TRBV4-1 to TRBJ1-2, with TRBD1 as a possible D gene (5 bases). Germline V gene data show CDR1 as MGHRA and CDR2 as YSYEKL. This CDR3 contains 17 residues. V gave up 4 bases and J gave up 0 bases, with 18 bases separating them.

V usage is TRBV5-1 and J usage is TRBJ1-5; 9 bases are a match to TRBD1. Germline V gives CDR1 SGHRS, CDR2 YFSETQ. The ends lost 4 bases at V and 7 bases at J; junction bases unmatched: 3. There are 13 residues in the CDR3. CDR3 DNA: TGCGCCAGCAGCCCGACAGGGGGACAGCCCCAGCATTTT. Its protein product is CASSPTGGQPQHF.